The 16 T cell receptor beta chains in this list originate from one sample, sequenced in a study of CD8+ T cells in alopecia areata. Time point here: mouse skin 6 weeks after grafting, around onset of hair loss. Extraction of RNA preceded its reverse transcription into cDNA, which served as the sequencing template. Repertoires were generated with immunoSEQ multiplex PCR, while TCRdb's copy carries only in-frame clones and drops some. Observed in the sample are a few thousand clones, none of them singletons. This specimen consisted of skin, obtained at week 6. These receptors all come from a C3H/HeJ mouse with alopecia areata. The mice in this strain carry MHC haplotype H2-k.

This clone occurred a few times. One base separates it from a far larger clone, so it is likely a read error. Any gene name here is a mouse gene name. The sequenced fragment ends 4 residues before the CDR3 boundary, so the rest is inferred from the germline J gene. The chain combines TRBV13-2 with TRBJ2-3; D gene ambiguous. V lost 1 base to trimming and J lost 1 base, with 4 bases between them. The germline V gene has CDR1 NNHNN and CDR2 SYGAGS (reference sequence). The CDR3 totals 13 residues. The chain's CDR3 is CASGDQGAETLYF. Incomplete CDR3 DNA: TGTGCCAGCGGTGATCAGGGTGCAGAA.

With regard to this clone: The listed genes are named as in mouse. The DNA ends 4 residues before the CDR3 does, and the rest of the CDR3 is filled in from the germline J gene. This sequence joins TRBV13-1 and TRBJ2-1, with TRBD2 matching 9 bases. CDR1 is NSHNY and CDR2 is SYGAGN in the germline V gene. CDR3 length: 16 residues. V gave up 1 base and J gave up 0 bases; unmatched junction bases: 2. The CDR3 bases that were read are TGTGCCAGCAGTGATCACTGGGGGGATAACTATGCT. The encoded protein is CASSDHWGDNYA. The CDR3 in full is CASSDHWGDNYAEQFF.

About this clone itself: The gene symbols are mouse symbols. The CDR3 goes on 4 residues after the read ends, and that part is filled in from the germline J gene. This chain connects TRBV19 to TRBJ1-2, with D tentatively TRBD1 (6 bases). Per the germline V gene, CDR1 is FNHDT and CDR2 is SITEND (reference sequence). This CDR3 has 13 amino acids. This chain's CDR3 is CASSIHREGDYTF. CDR3 DNA (partial): TGTGCCAGCAGTATCCACAGGGAGGGC.

This clone turned up a few times. Gene names denote mouse genes. Sequencing ends 4 residues short of the CDR3 end; the germline J gene provides the rest. The chain combines TRBV13-3 with TRBJ2-1, with 7 bases identical to TRBD1. This CDR3 is 15 amino acids long. CDR1 NNHDY and CDR2 SYVADS come from the germline V gene. The trim removed 4 bases at V and 0 bases at J, leaving 4 bases unmatched. CDR3 sequence reads: CASSRQGLNYAEQFF. The sequenced part of the CDR3 DNA is TGTGCCAGCAGTAGACAGGGCCTTAACTATGCT.

This clone occurred a few times. The gene symbols are mouse symbols. The read ends 4 residues shy of where the CDR3 ends; the end is completed using the germline J gene. The V call is TRBV5, the J call TRBJ2-3; 8 nucleotides agree with TRBD1. This CDR3 region has 17 residues. Germline V gene data show CDR1 as LGHNA and CDR2 as YNLKQL (reference sequence). The J segment lost 0 bases and the V segment lost 4 bases, leaving 9 bases of the junction unmatched. The CDR3 sequence: CASSPLRTGSSAETLYF. CDR3 DNA, as far as it was read: TGTGCCAGCAGCCCCCTCCGGACAGGGTCTAGTGCAGAA.

A word on this clone: The genes are named according to mouse. Sequencing ends 4 residues short of the CDR3 end; the germline J gene provides the rest. The chain couples TRBV5 to TRBJ2-2; 11 bases match TRBD2. There are 16 residues in the CDR3. Looked up from germline, CDR1 is LGHNA and CDR2 is YNLKQL (reference sequence). V shed 3 bases, J shed 2 bases, and the junction held 2 bases outside the gene matches. This chain's CDR3 is CASSQWTGGNTGQLYF. The DNA read from the CDR3 is TGTGCCAGCAGCCAGTGGACTGGGGGGAACACCGGG.

Note on this clone: The gene names here belong to mouse. The read finishes 4 residues shy of the CDR3 end, and the germline J gene is used to complete it. The rearrangement joins TRBV13-1 to TRBJ2-7; weak D call: TRBD1 (5 bases). Between the trimmed V and J ends, which lost 4 bases and 0 bases, there was a span of 8 bases. Germline V lookup: CDR1 NSHNY, CDR2 SYGAGN. This CDR3 contains 13 residues. CDR3 protein: CASSLDNSYEQYF. The CDR3 DNA, read in part, is TGTGCCAGCAGTTTGGACAACTCCTAT.

This clone has only a few counts. Mouse gene names apply. With the read ending 4 residues before the CDR3 end, the germline J gene is used to fill in that end. V and J are TRBV31 and TRBJ1-1, with D tentatively TRBD1 (6 bases). Germline CDR1 reads GKSSPN; CDR2 reads SITVG. There are 14 residues in the CDR3. The covered CDR3 bases are TGTGCCTGGAGTCTAGGGGGACTGGGGGAA. It yields the protein CAWSLGGLGE. In full, the CDR3 reads CAWSLGGLGEEVFF.

This clone was seen ten or more times. Gene labels here are mouse ones. The CDR3 extends 4 residues past the end of the read, so its final part is completed from the germline J gene. The chain uses TRBV19 and TRBJ2-2; tentative D call: TRBD2 (6 bases). Looked up from germline, CDR1 is FNHDT and CDR2 is SITEND (reference sequence). There are 13 residues in the CDR3. V was shortened by 2 bases and J by 5 bases, with 7 bases between the two germline ends. CDR3 bases read: TGTGCCAGCAGTATTTGGGGGACCGGG. Translated, it gives CASSIWGTG. From start to end, the CDR3 is CASSIWGTGQLYF.

This clone appeared a few times. The genes are named according to mouse. The read is 4 residues too short to cover the CDR3 end, so that end is filled in from the germline J gene. This chain links TRBV13-3 with TRBJ2-3, with 8 bases identical to TRBD1. CDR1 NNHDY and CDR2 SYVADS come from the germline V gene. With 5 bases clipped from V and 1 base from J, the junction kept 3 bases outside the gene matches. The CDR3 contains 14 residues. The CDR3 here is CASRPGGGAETLYF. The sequenced part of the CDR3 DNA is TGTGCCAGCAGACCAGGGGGCGGTGCAGAA.

This clone was counted ten times or more. With a far larger clone one base away, a read error is the likely cause. These gene names are mouse names. The CDR3 is cut off 4 residues early in the read; its end comes from the germline J gene. The chain uses TRBV13-2 and TRBJ1-2; possible D gene TRBD1, 6 bases. The germline V gene encodes CDR1 NNHNN and CDR2 SYGAGS (reference sequence). The CDR3 runs to 13 residues. V was trimmed by 7 bases and J by 2 bases, leaving 12 bases between them. Incomplete CDR3 DNA: TGTGCCAGCAGCGGTACAGGGAACTCC. As protein: CASSGTGNS. The entire CDR3 protein reads CASSGTGNSDYTF.

This clone is large. Gene names denote mouse genes. The sequenced fragment ends 4 residues before the CDR3 boundary, so the rest is inferred from the germline J gene. The chain recombines TRBV19 with TRBJ1-2, with a possible D match to TRBD1 (5 bases). V was pared by 2 bases and J by 4 bases, with 6 bases between. Germline CDR1 FNHDT, CDR2 SITEND (reference sequence). CDR3 size: 12 residues. The covered CDR3 bases are TGTGCCAGCAGTATTGGGGGCTCC. Residues: CASSIGGS. The full CDR3 protein is CASSIGGSDYTF.

This clone was detected ten times or more. Germline and genes: mouse. The CDR3 is cut off 4 residues early in the read; its end comes from the germline J gene. This chain joins TRBV13-3 and TRBJ2-1; TRBD1 aligns across 7 bases. The CDR3 contains 13 residues. V was clipped by 5 bases and J by 5 bases; unmatched bases: 4. From germline, CDR1 is NNHDY and CDR2 SYVADS. The CDR3 bases that were read are TGTGCCAGCAGCCGGGACAGTAATGCT. Translated, it gives CASSRDSNA. The CDR3 reads in full as CASSRDSNAEQFF.

This clone came up many times. Mouse gene names and germline throughout. The observed sequence ends 4 residues before the CDR3 terminus, with the missing tail filled in from the germline J gene. The sample carries other DNA sequences with the same CDR3. V and J are TRBV1 and TRBJ1-1, with 10 bases that match TRBD1. Germline values: CDR1 NSQYPW, CDR2 LRSPGD (reference sequence). V gave up 4 bases and J gave up 1 base; unmatched junction bases: 0. CDR3 length: 14 amino acids. CDR3 protein: CTCSGDRGNTEVFF. The CDR3 DNA, read in part, is TGCACCTGCAGTGGGGACAGGGGGAACACA.

This clone has only a few counts. Germline and genes here are mouse. The CDR3 goes on 4 residues after the read ends, and that part is filled in from the germline J gene. The J gene is TRBJ2-3, the V gene TRBV5; 9 bases are a match to TRBD2. The trim removed 0 bases at V and 1 base at J, leaving 5 bases unmatched. This CDR3 has 17 residues. CDR1 is LGHNA, CDR2 YNLKQL, per germline (reference sequence). The CDR3 protein is CASSQDLGGPGAETLYF. Partial CDR3 DNA: TGTGCCAGCAGCCAAGATTTGGGGGGGCCGGGTGCAGAA.

This clone was detected many times. These gene names are mouse names. Read data end 4 residues before the CDR3 end; the end is taken from the germline J gene. The chain couples TRBV13-1 to TRBJ1-1; D unclear. Between the trimmed V and J ends, which lost 2 bases and 0 bases, there was a span of 5 bases. This CDR3 is built from 13 residues. Germline V gene lookup returns CDR1 NSHNY and CDR2 SYGAGN. The part of the CDR3 DNA that was read is TGTGCCAGCAGTGACAGCTCAAACACA. This codes for CASSDSSNT. The full CDR3 protein reads CASSDSSNTEVFF.